This entry concerns a single T cell receptor beta chain. The source of the sample is a study of T cell changes during pregnancy in multiple sclerosis. Using immunoSEQ multiplex PCR, the repertoire was profiled, and TCRdb retains in-frame clones only, with some absent. The table has fewer than 40,000 clones, approximately 90% seen once. This CDR3 is built from 13 residues. Germline V gene lookup returns CDR1 LGHNA and CDR2 YNFKEQ. The ends were cut back, 3 bases at V and 7 bases at J, with 13 bases in the middle. This chain joins TRBV4-2 and TRBJ2-7; perhaps TRBD2 as D (6 bases). The source is a female donor with multiple sclerosis, enrolled in a pregnancy study. The specimen comprised CD4+ T cells from peripheral blood mononuclear cells, sampled in the third trimester of pregnancy. In DNA, the CDR3 is TGTGCCAGCAGCCAGGCGGGGCACCGTGAGCAGTACTTC. It is translated as CASSQAGHREQYF.